These T cell receptor beta chains were read from a single sample in a study of T cells after yellow fever vaccination. MiXCR was run by TCRdb on the 5' RACE reads, yielding one entry per CDR3 protein. The table has hundreds of thousands of distinct CDR3 sequences, approximately 3.8% seen once. The sample in question was PBMCs, obtained on the day of the yellow fever booster vaccination. The origin of the receptors is a man younger than 35 who received the YFV17D yellow fever vaccine. Each CDR3 is given with its conserved first and last residue. A D gene is named only where the DNA matches it firmly. Clone size is not always given. Where it is, it says once, few, many or a class for expanded clones.

>TRBD1|many|TRBV19|TRBJ2-4
CASSMVQGVNIQYF
TGTGCCAGTAGTATGGTACAGGGGGTTAACATTCAGTACTTC
>NA|NA|TRBV15|TRBJ2-5
CATSRDPGGTETQYF
TGTGCCACCAGCAGAGATCCTGGGGGGACAGAGACCCAGTACTTC
>TRBD2|many|TRBV6-2/TRBV6-3|TRBJ2-3
CASSYQTSGGGTDTQYF
TGTGCCAGCAGTTACCAGACTAGCGGGGGGGGCACAGATACGCAGTATTTT
>TRBD2|few|TRBV7-2|TRBJ2-1
CASNGLAVNEQFF
TGTGCCAGCAATGGACTAGCGGTTAATGAGCAGTTCTTC
>NA|few|TRBV4-3|TRBJ2-1
CASSRVYDSNSYNEQFF
TGCGCCAGCAGCCGAGTTTACGACAGCAACTCCTACAATGAGCAGTTCTTC
>NA|many|TRBV11-2|TRBJ1-6
CASSPSRSSYNSPLHF
TGTGCCAGCAGCCCCAGCCGGAGCTCCTATAATTCACCCCTCCACTTT
>TRBD2|few|TRBV12-3/TRBV12-4|TRBJ2-2
CASSPRRLAGGQGWNTGELFF
TGTGCCAGCAGCCCTCGGCGACTAGCGGGGGGGCAGGGATGGAACACCGGGGAGCTGTTTTTT
>NA|NA|TRBV11-2|TRBJ2-1
CASSLGRQGLLAYNEQFF
TGTGCCAGCAGCTTAGGGCGGCAGGGGCTCCTAGCCTACAATGAGCAGTTCTTC
>NA|few|TRBV12-3/TRBV12-4|TRBJ2-3
CASFPREGTDTQYF
TGTGCCAGCTTTCCCAGGGAAGGGACAGATACGCAGTATTTT
>NA|many|TRBV6-5|TRBJ1-2
CASSYSRLGGYGYTF
TGTGCCAGCAGTTACTCTAGACTGGGGGGCTATGGCTACACCTTC
>TRBD1|NA|TRBV5-4|TRBJ2-3
CASRTQGVADTQYF
TGTGCCAGCAGGACACAGGGGGTCGCAGATACGCAGTATTTT
>TRBD1|many|TRBV7-7|TRBJ2-5
CASSLTGPVETQYF
TGTGCTAGCAGCCTGACAGGGCCGGTAGAGACCCAGTACTTC
>TRBD1|NA|TRBV12-3/TRBV12-4|TRBJ2-3
CASSRYLTGGESTDTQYF
TGTGCCAGCAGTCGATACCTCACAGGGGGCGAGAGCACAGATACGCAGTATTTT
>NA|NA|TRBV7-8|TRBJ1-3
CASSLSPWVFSGNTIYF
TGTGCCAGCAGCTTAAGCCCCTGGGTTTTCTCTGGAAACACCATATATTTT
>NA|few|TRBV10-3|TRBJ2-2
CAISDAGELFF
TGTGCCATCAGTGACGCCGGGGAGCTGTTTTTT
>NA|few|TRBV27|TRBJ1-2
CASSLSIIYRDYGYTF
TGTGCCAGCAGTTTATCCATCATTTACAGGGACTATGGCTACACCTTC
>NA|many|TRBV7-9|TRBJ2-2
CASRFGAYNTGELFF
TGTGCCAGCAGGTTCGGGGCCTATAACACCGGGGAGCTGTTTTTT
>NA|many|TRBV5-6|TRBJ1-1
CASSPVGGTEAFF
TGTGCCAGCAGCCCGGTCGGGGGGACTGAAGCTTTCTTT
>NA|NA|TRBV6-6|TRBJ1-2
CASSPWGWGEFGYTF
TGTGCCAGCAGTCCCTGGGGTTGGGGGGAATTTGGCTACACCTTC
>TRBD2|many|TRBV19|TRBJ2-1
CASSQTSGDYNEQFF
TGTGCCAGTAGTCAGACTAGCGGGGATTACAATGAGCAGTTCTTC
>NA|many|TRBV5-5|TRBJ1-1
CASSPGPPGGTEAFF
TGTGCCAGCAGCCCTGGCCCTCCGGGTGGCACTGAAGCTTTCTTT
>NA|many|TRBV4-3|TRBJ2-2
CASSQDVWDTGELFF
TGCGCCAGCAGCCAAGATGTATGGGACACCGGGGAGCTGTTTTTT
>NA|NA|TRBV5-4|TRBJ2-3
CASSEGPAATDTQYF
TGTGCCAGCAGCGAAGGACCCGCGGCAACAGATACGCAGTATTTT
>TRBD2|many|TRBV5-5|TRBJ2-3
CASRNPTSGADTQYF
TGTGCCAGCAGAAACCCGACTAGCGGGGCCGATACGCAGTATTTT
>NA|many|TRBV28|TRBJ1-1
CASSINGNEAFF
TGTGCCAGCAGTATTAATGGGAATGAAGCTTTCTTT
>NA|many|TRBV20-1|TRBJ1-4
CSARDYREKLFF
TGCAGTGCTAGAGATTATCGGGAGAAACTGTTTTTT
>NA|many|TRBV7-6|TRBJ2-7
CASSPGTVYEQYF
TGTGCCAGCAGCCCGGGGACCGTATACGAGCAGTACTTC
>NA|NA|TRBV18|TRBJ1-1
CASSPGQAGVGTEAFF
TGTGCCAGCTCACCAGGGCAGGCAGGGGTAGGCACTGAAGCTTTCTTT
>NA|many|TRBV18|TRBJ2-1
CASSPRVDEQFF
TGTGCCAGCTCACCACGAGTCGACGAGCAGTTCTTC
>NA|many|TRBV7-2|TRBJ2-7
CASSLYSLYEQYF
TGTGCCAGCAGCTTATATTCCCTCTACGAGCAGTACTTC
>TRBD2|many|TRBV7-7|TRBJ2-3
CASSSRTSGGLELDTQYF
TGTGCTAGCAGCTCAAGGACTAGCGGGGGGCTGGAATTAGATACGCAGTATTTT
>TRBD1|NA|TRBV29-1|TRBJ2-3
CSVGRQGIMDTQYF
TGCAGCGTTGGTCGACAGGGTATTATGGATACGCAGTATTTT
>NA|few|TRBV7-2|TRBJ2-5
CASSLGPSGETQYF
TGTGCCAGCAGCTTAGGTCCCTCAGGGGAGACCCAGTACTTC
>NA|NA|TRBV6-2/TRBV6-3|TRBJ1-5
CASSFAGSQPQHF
TGTGCCAGCAGTTTTGCCGGTAGCCAGCCCCAGCATTTT
>TRBD1|NA|TRBV5-1|TRBJ2-1
CASSLRSGGFNEQFF
TGCGCCAGCAGCTTGCGATCAGGGGGCTTTAATGAGCAGTTCTTC
>TRBD2|many|TRBV4-1|TRBJ2-1
CASSQTGTSAYNEQFF
TGCGCCAGCAGCCAAACCGGGACTAGCGCATACAATGAGCAGTTCTTC
>NA|NA|TRBV11-2|TRBJ2-5
CASSSTGPQETQYF
TGTGCCAGCAGCTCGACAGGTCCCCAAGAGACCCAGTACTTC
>NA|NA|TRBV5-4|TRBJ2-7
CASSSQGSYYEQYF
TGTGCCAGCAGCTCACAGGGAAGCTACTACGAGCAGTACTTC
>NA|many|TRBV12-3/TRBV12-4|TRBJ2-2
CASSWNGELFF
TGTGCCAGCAGTTGGAACGGGGAGCTGTTTTTT
>TRBD2|many|TRBV5-1|TRBJ2-5
CASSPGLAGGSYPKTQYF
TGCGCCAGCAGCCCGGGACTAGCGGGGGGCTCCTACCCAAAGACCCAGTACTTC